This TCR beta chain derives from a study of blood T cell repertoires in COVID-19. This clone was counted a few times. Per the study methods: Reference gene primer amplification yielded estimated nucleated cell counts. Clones were read by immunoSEQ multiplex PCR, and TCRdb kept only the in-frame ones, dropping some. V and J calls and clone size come straight from that table; D and trimming were deduced from the DNA. The table records 95,000 to 150,000 clones, 65% to 85% of them present only once. Germline CDR1 is MNHEY and CDR2 is SMNVEV (reference sequence). This CDR3 comprises 15 residues. J gave up 1 base and V 2 bases, and 4 bases lay outside the gene matches.

Source material: PBMCs or T cells enriched from blood (not recorded which). The chain couples TRBV27 to TRBJ1-2, with 7 nucleotides matching TRBD1. This sequence originates from a woman in her twenties or thirties who had recovered from COVID-19. The CDR3 region is CASSLEGGYNYGYTF. CDR3 nucleotide sequence: TGTGCCAGCAGTTTAGAAGGGGGCTATAACTATGGCTACACCTTC.